Below are 11 T cell receptor beta chains sequenced from a single sample in a study of shared clonotypes between healthy human individuals. Assay: immunoSEQ multiplex PCR; the TCRdb copy retains only in-frame clones and omits some. The table lists about 1 million clones, under 80% of them singletons. The sample was memory CD4+ T cells sorted from blood. This sample's subset: CD45RA-negative fraction. The receptors stem from a man between 18 and 35 years old in good health.

The V call is TRBV6-1, the J call TRBJ2-5, with D perhaps matching TRBD2 (6 bases). Germline-derived CDR1 and CDR2 are MNHNS and SASEGT. Trimming cost V 1 base and J 2 bases, with 11 bases left between them. The CDR3 spans 15 residues. The CDR3 region is CASSEVAVGQETQYF. The CDR3, as DNA: TGTGCCAGCAGTGAAGTAGCGGTGGGGCAAGAGACCCAGTACTTC.

This clone has just one count. The chain carries TRBV6-6 and TRBJ2-7; perhaps TRBD2 as D (5 bases). This CDR3 has 11 amino acids. The ends were cut back, 7 bases at V and 7 bases at J, with 11 bases in the middle. The germline CDR1 and CDR2 sequences are MNHNY and SVGAGI (reference sequence). In DNA form, the CDR3 reads TGTGCCAGCACTAAAACGGGGGAGCAGTACTTC. Encoded protein: CASTKTGEQYF.

Details on this clone: Other DNA variants within this sample encode the same CDR3. The V and J genes are TRBV18 and TRBJ2-7, with 10 bases that match TRBD2. The CDR3 sequence is 13 residues long. Per germline, CDR1 KGHSH and CDR2 LQKENI. The J segment lost 4 bases and the V segment lost 4 bases, leaving 1 base of the junction unmatched. The CDR3 DNA reads as TGTGCCAGCTCACGGACTAGCGGATACGAGCAGTACTTC. As protein: CASSRTSGYEQYF.

This chain connects TRBV19 to TRBJ2-1; TRBD2 agrees at 8 bases. Germline CDR1 LNHDA, CDR2 SQIVND (reference sequence). V trimming: 2 bases; J trimming: 7 bases; junction bases outside the gene matches: 7. The CDR3 totals 15 residues. The CDR3 bases are TGTGCCAGTAGTATACGGGGGGGCCAGGGTAATGAGCAGTTCTTC. This gives the protein CASSIRGGQGNEQFF.

The chain joins TRBV2 to TRBJ1-5, with 11 bases that match TRBD1. V was pared by 5 bases and J by 7 bases, with 4 bases of the junction left unmatched. The CDR3 runs 14 residues. The germline V gene has CDR1 SNHLY and CDR2 FYNNEI. The CDR3 reads CASSLGTGGQPQHF. The CDR3 bases are TGTGCCAGCAGTCTGGGGACAGGGGGACAGCCCCAGCATTTT.

This rearrangement joins TRBV14 to TRBJ1-1; TRBD1 agrees at 10 bases. This CDR3 contains 15 residues. Trimming removed 1 base from V and 7 bases from J; junction bases left unmatched: 6. Germline V gene sequence: CDR1 SGHDN, CDR2 FVKESK. The CDR3 is CASSQVETGGIEAFF. The CDR3 region has the DNA TGTGCCAGCAGCCAAGTGGAGACAGGGGGCATTGAAGCTTTCTTT.

The chain combines TRBV6-6 with TRBJ2-2, with 7 bases that match TRBD1. V dropped 7 bases and J dropped 9; count of bases not matched to a gene: 8. This CDR3 is built from 13 residues. CDR1 is MNHNY and CDR2 is SVGAGI in the germline V gene (reference sequence). The CDR3 DNA is TGTGCCAGCAAAGACAGGGAAGGGCGGGAGCTGTTTTTT. Residues: CASKDREGRELFF.

This sequence joins TRBV10-3 and TRBJ2-1, with 10 bases lining up with TRBD1. Unmatched junction bases numbered 9, after V lost 2 bases and J lost 8 bases. The CDR3 sequence is 16 residues long. Germline values: CDR1 ENHRY, CDR2 SYGVKD. The CDR3 is CAISEPRDRGVHEQFF. CDR3 bases: TGTGCCATCAGTGAGCCTCGGGACAGGGGAGTTCATGAGCAGTTCTTC.

The chain uses TRBV7-3 and TRBJ1-4; 9 bases line up with TRBD1. The V and J ends lost 4 bases and 7 bases, in that order; junction bases with no gene match: 7. Germline V CDR1 and CDR2: SGHTA, FQGTGA. The CDR3 totals 15 residues. CDR3 coding DNA: TGTGCCAGCAGCTCACCCGGGACAGGGATTGAAAAACTGTTTTTT. As protein: CASSSPGTGIEKLFF.

The V gene is TRBV4-1, the J gene TRBJ2-7; a weak D match, TRBD1 (6 bases). There are 14 residues in the CDR3. The V end lost 3 bases, the J end lost 3 bases, and 12 bases lay between the germline ends. The germline V gene encodes CDR1 MGHRA and CDR2 YSYEKL. The CDR3 protein is CASSQTGQNYEQYF. For the CDR3, the DNA is TGCGCCAGCAGCCAGACAGGACAGAACTACGAGCAGTACTTC.

The J gene is TRBJ2-1, the V gene TRBV19; either TRBD1 or TRBD2 may fit D (5 bases each). CDR3 length equals 13 residues. The ends were cut back, 3 bases at V and 12 bases at J, with 15 bases in the middle. Germline CDR1 is LNHDA and CDR2 is SQIVND (reference sequence). CDR3 sequence: CASSIPGTVGQFF. The CDR3 nucleotides are TGTGCCAGTAGTATCCCAGGGACGGTAGGGCAGTTCTTC.